Listed below are T cell receptor beta chains from one sample, sequenced in a study of PD-L1 blockade in urothelial cancer. Repertoires were generated with immunoSEQ multiplex PCR, while TCRdb's copy carries only in-frame clones and drops some. The sample consists of roughly 67,000 clones, around 87% of them appearing once. The sequenced sample was PBMCs, obtained around atezolizumab (anti-PD-L1) treatment. Receptors were obtained from a man between 60 and 75 years old with urothelial cancer. Both conserved end residues are part of each CDR3. D genes are given only for firm matches. Size is stated for part of the rows, as once, few or many counts, or as a class when the clone is expanded.

size: .; D: .; length: 14; V: TRBV7-2; J: TRBJ2-7; CDR3: CASNRGGGAHEQYF; DNA: TGTGCCAGCAACCGGGGAGGAGGGGCACACGAGCAGTACTTC
size: .; D: .; length: 15; V: TRBV5-1; J: TRBJ1-4; CDR3: CASSLEAATNEKLFF; DNA: TGCGCCAGCAGCTTGGAAGCCGCAACTAATGAAAAACTGTTTTTT
size: .; D: TRBD2; length: 15; V: TRBV9; J: TRBJ2-1; CDR3: CASSVVGGAYNEQFF; DNA: TGTGCCAGCAGCGTAGTTGGGGGGGCCTACAATGAGCAGTTCTTC
size: .; D: .; length: 15; V: TRBV21-1; J: TRBJ1-1; CDR3: CASSKEGPGHSEAFF; DNA: TGTGCCAGCAGCAAAGAAGGCCCGGGACATTCTGAAGCTTTCTTT
size: .; D: .; length: 14; V: TRBV4-2; J: TRBJ1-1; CDR3: CASSQVEGGLSAFF; DNA: TGTGCCAGCAGCCAAGTCGAGGGGGGGCTTTCGGCTTTCTTT
size: .; D: .; length: 14; V: TRBV27; J: TRBJ2-2; CDR3: CASRVGRVTGELFF; DNA: TGTGCCAGCAGGGTGGGCCGTGTCACCGGGGAGCTGTTTTTT
size: .; D: TRBD1; length: 17; V: TRBV27; J: TRBJ1-4; CDR3: CASSSDRRGVTNEKLFF; DNA: TGTGCCAGCAGTTCGGACAGGAGGGGAGTAACTAATGAAAAACTGTTTTTT
size: .; D: .; length: 14; V: TRBV11-2; J: TRBJ1-4; CDR3: CASSLGATNEKLFF; DNA: TGTGCCAGCAGCTTAGGCGCAACTAATGAAAAACTGTTTTTT
size: .; D: .; length: 14; V: TRBV5-1; J: TRBJ2-1; CDR3: CASSLSRGDNEQFF; DNA: TGCGCCAGCAGCTTGTCCCGCGGGGACAATGAGCAGTTCTTC
size: .; D: TRBD1; length: 13; V: TRBV19; J: TRBJ1-1; CDR3: CASSIGQGQVAFF; DNA: TGTGCCAGTAGTATCGGGCAGGGACAGGTCGCTTTCTTT
size: .; D: TRBD2; length: 16; V: TRBV7-9; J: TRBJ2-7; CDR3: CASSLPGGGVSYEQYF; DNA: TGTGCCAGCAGCTTACCTGGCGGGGGGGTTTCCTACGAGCAGTACTTC
size: .; D: .; length: 14; V: TRBV6-1; J: TRBJ1-5; CDR3: CASSETGHGQPQHF; DNA: TGTGCCAGCAGTGAGACAGGTCATGGTCAGCCCCAGCATTTT
size: few; D: TRBD1; length: 20; V: TRBV23-1; J: TRBJ1-5; CDR3: CASSPMAGTGGSLSNQPQHF; DNA: TGCGCCAGCAGTCCCATGGCCGGGACAGGGGGTTCTCTTAGCAATCAGCCCCAGCATTTT
size: .; D: .; length: 13; V: TRBV5-6; J: TRBJ1-2; CDR3: CASSFDQGIGYTF; DNA: TGTGCCAGCAGCTTCGACCAGGGGATTGGCTACACCTTC
size: once; D: TRBD2; length: 16; V: TRBV7-3; J: TRBJ2-5; CDR3: CASSPRLAGGPETQYF; DNA: TGTGCCAGCAGCCCTCGACTAGCGGGGGGGCCCGAGACCCAGTACTTC
size: .; D: TRBD2; length: 15; V: TRBV4-1; J: TRBJ2-1; CDR3: CASSLLGTRDNEQFF; DNA: TGCGCCAGCAGCCTTCTTGGGACTAGGGACAATGAGCAGTTCTTC